Listed here are 9 T cell receptor beta chains from one sample, sequenced in a study of PD-1 blockade in classical Hodgkin lymphoma. Repertoires were generated with immunoSEQ multiplex PCR, while TCRdb's copy carries only in-frame clones and drops some. The sample yields over 70,000 clones, 90% seen once. The time point here: cycle 4 day 1 (C4D1), after six to seven weeks of nivolumab. Exposure to brentuximab vedotin varied, and each patient had relapsed following autologous stem cell transplantation. The sample in question was peripheral blood mononuclear cells (PBMCs), obtained before the fourth cycle of nivolumab. These receptors came from a human donor with classical Hodgkin lymphoma.

This clone was detected only once. The genes are TRBV6-1 and TRBJ2-7; D is uncertain. This CDR3 is built from 14 residues. V was clipped by 1 base and J by 2 bases, with 9 bases between them. CDR1 is MNHNS, CDR2 SASEGT, per germline. Written as DNA, the CDR3 is TGTGCCAGCAGTGAAGGCATGGAACCCTACGAGCAGTACTTC. Protein: CASSEGMEPYEQYF.

The genes are TRBV19 and TRBJ1-1; D is ambiguous. CDR1 and CDR2 (germline): LNHDA, SQIVND (reference sequence). The ends were cut back, 3 bases at V and 2 bases at J, with 13 bases in the middle. The CDR3 spans 15 residues. The CDR3 sequence: CASSILAGSNTEAFF. DNA of the CDR3: TGTGCCAGTAGTATCCTCGCGGGTTCCAACACTGAAGCTTTCTTT.

This chain uses TRBV5-6 with TRBJ2-7; D possibly corresponds to TRBD2 (6 bases). Deletions cut 5 bases from V and 1 base from J, with 13 bases between. The V gene's germline CDR1 is SGHDT and CDR2 YYEEEE. This CDR3 comprises 14 residues. CDR3 coding DNA: TGTGCCAGCAGAGGGGTGGGGGGATCCTACGAGCAGTACTTC. Protein sequence: CASRGVGGSYEQYF.

The J gene is TRBJ2-3, the V gene TRBV6-5; no clear D. From germline, CDR1 is MNHEY and CDR2 SVGAGI. This CDR3 contains 12 residues. V was shortened by 5 bases and J by 7 bases, with 10 bases between the two germline ends. In DNA, the CDR3 is TGTGCCAGCAGTCCCAGATACAATACGCAGTATTTT. Translated, it gives CASSPRYNTQYF.

The chain carries TRBV2 and TRBJ1-1; D is unresolved. This CDR3 comprises 13 residues. The V and J ends lost 4 bases and 1 base respectively, with 7 bases between them. Germline assignment: CDR1 SNHLY and CDR2 FYNNEI. The CDR3 sequence: CASSVRPNTEAFF. CDR3 coding DNA: TGTGCCAGCAGTGTGCGGCCGAACACTGAAGCTTTCTTT. The variable domain in full, with the rest retrieved from reference TRBV2 and TRBJ1-1, is EPEVTQTPSHQVTQMGQEVILRCVPISNHLYFYWYRQILGQKVEFLVSFYNNEISEKSEIFDDQFSVERPDGSNFTLKIRSTKLEDSAMYFCASSVRPNTEAFFGQGTRLTVV.

The V gene is TRBV4-2, the J gene TRBJ1-2; weak D call: TRBD1 (5 bases). CDR3 length: 15 residues. The V and J ends lost 0 bases and 3 bases respectively, with 11 bases between them. Germline V CDR1 and CDR2: LGHNA, YNFKEQ. CDR3 region: CASSQDSRGHYGYTF. The DNA for the CDR3 is TGTGCCAGCAGCCAAGATTCGAGGGGCCACTATGGCTACACCTTC.

This clone has a handful of counts. J is TRBJ1-1 and V is TRBV29-1, with D unresolved. The CDR3 covers 12 residues. V was clipped by 4 bases and J by 0 bases, with 6 bases between them. Germline CDR1 reads SQVTM; CDR2 reads ANQGSEA. DNA of the CDR3: TGCAGCGTTGCTCGGATGAACACTGAAGCTTTCTTT. It translates to CSVARMNTEAFF.

This sequence joins TRBV6-5 and TRBJ1-3; D unresolved. V dropped 2 bases and J dropped 0 bases, with 8 bases sitting between them. CDR1 and CDR2 (germline): MNHEY, SVGAGI. CDR3 length: 15 amino acids. The CDR3 spells CASSYREFSGNTIYF. The CDR3 DNA reads as TGTGCCAGCAGTTACCGCGAGTTCTCTGGAAACACCATATATTTT.

The chain carries TRBV6-5 and TRBJ2-5; 12 bases map to TRBD2. The CDR3 spans 15 residues. Germline CDR1 and CDR2: MNHEY and SVGAGI. The trim removed 7 bases at V and 2 bases at J, leaving 5 bases unmatched. The CDR3 region has the DNA TGTGCCAGCAAACTAGCGGGGGGCGTTCAAGAGACCCAGTACTTC. It codes for CASKLAGGVQETQYF.